This T cell receptor beta chain emerged from a study of post-analysis software for immune sequencing data. Across the whole study: The study covered relapsing-remitting, secondary progressive and progressive-relapsing courses of multiple sclerosis. Study-wide findings and caveats: Among 5 or 6 TRBV segments more frequent in patients than controls were TRBV5-6, TRBV5-1 and TRBV20-1.

The CDR3 length is 14 residues. This clonotype was observed a single time. Its target is not known. Germline is not matched at one junction end, which may reflect a read error. The library was made from cDNA and included unique molecular identifiers. TCRdb processed the PCR reads anew with MiXCR; each CDR3 protein has one entry. The sample contains about 170,000 distinct CDR3 sequences, approximately 28% of which appear only once. This receptor was identified in a girl between 5 and 17 years old with multiple sclerosis. Sequenced input: blood. V is TRBV12-3 or TRBV12-4 and J is TRBJ2-3, with TRBD1 as a possible D gene (6 bases). The chain's CDR3 is CASSPDRSTDMQYF. CDR3 nucleotide sequence: TGTGCCAGCAGTCCAGACAGGAGCACAGATATGCAGTATTTT.